These 10 T cell receptor beta chains share one sample of origin, sequenced in a study of blood T cell repertoires in COVID-19. Generated by immunoSEQ multiplex PCR, the TCRdb table keeps only in-frame clones and is missing some. The sample yields about 200,000 clones, about 90% seen once. Sequencing input: PBMCs or T cells enriched from blood (not recorded which). The receptor set was obtained from a woman aged 18-30 years who had recovered from COVID-19.

This rearrangement joins TRBV28 to TRBJ1-2; D gene ambiguous. The V and J ends lost 5 bases and 6 bases respectively, with 10 bases between them. The CDR3 has 12 residues. Looked up from germline, CDR1 is MDHEN and CDR2 is SYDVKM. The CDR3 loop reads CASSPIADGYTF. CDR3 nucleotides: TGTGCCAGCAGTCCCATCGCGGATGGCTACACCTTC.

This chain links TRBV4-1 with TRBJ1-1; possible D gene TRBD1, 6 bases. This CDR3 comprises 14 residues. Per the germline V gene, CDR1 is MGHRA and CDR2 is YSYEKL. Deletions cut 2 bases from V and 6 bases from J, with 13 bases between. Here the CDR3 DNA reads TGCGCCAGCAGCCAAAGACAGGTTTCCGCTGAAGCTTTCTTT. Translating gives CASSQRQVSAEAFF.

This clone came up once. The rearrangement uses TRBV27 and TRBJ2-3, with D uncertain. Trimming stripped 5 bases from V and 10 bases from J, with 16 bases between. CDR3 length equals 13 residues. Germline-derived CDR1 and CDR2 are MNHEY and SMNVEV (reference sequence). CDR3 nucleotide sequence: TGTGCCAGCAGTCCCTCCTCCGTCGCGTCGCAGTATTTT. Its protein product is CASSPSSVASQYF.

V and J are TRBV5-1 and TRBJ2-5, with TRBD2 matching over 7 bases. The CDR3 contains 14 residues. The junction had 4 bases not matched to a gene; V was cut back by 1 base and J by 4 bases. CDR1 SGHRS and CDR2 YFSETQ come from the germline V gene. The CDR3 here is CASSLLTSRETQYF. In nucleotides, the CDR3 is TGCGCCAGCAGCTTGTTGACTAGCCGAGAGACCCAGTACTTC.

The rearrangement uses TRBV28 and TRBJ1-6, with D perhaps matching TRBD1 (5 bases). The V and J ends lost 11 bases and 4 bases respectively, with 27 bases between them. From germline, CDR1 is MDHEN and CDR2 SYDVKM. This CDR3 contains 18 residues. The CDR3 loop is CAGQWIGRILHYNSPLHF. DNA of the CDR3: TGTGCCGGACAATGGATTGGACGGATTCTCCATTATAATTCACCCCTCCACTTT.

This sequence joins TRBV6-1 and TRBJ1-2; 9 nucleotides match TRBD1. J lost 3 bases, V lost 0 bases, and 5 bases had no gene match. Germline-derived CDR1 and CDR2 are MNHNS and SASEGT. The CDR3 totals 16 residues. Here the CDR3 reads CASSEAGQGYDYGYTF. The CDR3 DNA sequence: TGTGCCAGCAGTGAAGCGGGACAGGGATACGACTATGGCTACACCTTC.

V usage is TRBV30 and J usage is TRBJ1-1; tentative D call: TRBD1 (6 bases). The ends were cut back, 0 bases at V and 6 bases at J, with 8 bases in the middle. The CDR3 length is 12 residues. Germline V gene data show CDR1 as GTSNPN and CDR2 as SVGIG (reference sequence). The CDR3 region is CAWSVRTAEAFF. As DNA, the CDR3 is TGTGCCTGGAGTGTACGGACAGCTGAAGCTTTCTTT.

Only one count was recorded for this clone. The chain couples TRBV9 to TRBJ1-4; TRBD1 matches 7 bases. Germline assignment: CDR1 SGDLS and CDR2 YYNGEE. Losses at the gene ends were 0 bases for V and 7 bases for J; bases not matched to a gene: 9. The CDR3 extends over 16 amino acids. DNA of the CDR3: TGTGCCAGCAGCGTAGATGTCGGGCAGGGGGGTGAAAAACTGTTTTTT. Its translation is CASSVDVGQGGEKLFF. Together with reference TRBV9 and TRBJ1-4, the CDR3 gives the full variable domain: DSGVTQTPKHLITATGQRVTLRCSPRSGDLSVYWYQQSLDQGLQFLIQYYNGEERAKGNILERFSAQQFPDLHSELNLSSLELGDSALYFCASSVDVGQGGEKLFFGSGTQLSVL.

This clone came up a few times. The rearrangement joins TRBV3-1 (or the pseudogene TRBV3-2) to TRBJ2-5; maybe TRBD1 (5 bases). The V end lost 5 bases, the J end lost 7 bases, and 14 bases lay between the germline ends. CDR1 is LGHDT, CDR2 YNNKEL, per germline (reference sequence). CDR3 size: 13 residues. The CDR3 DNA is TGTGCCAGCAGCTACCGGCAGGGTTGGACCCAGTACTTC. It is translated as CASSYRQGWTQYF.

CDR3 protein: CASSQLPGGFYGYTF. The CDR3 DNA reads as TGTGCCAGCAGCCAGCTCCCGGGGGGATTCTATGGCTACACCTTC. The J gene is TRBJ1-2, the V gene TRBV14, with D possibly matching TRBD1 (5 bases). This CDR3 is built from 15 residues. CDR1 and CDR2 (germline): SGHDN, FVKESK. V gave up 3 bases and J gave up 4 bases, with 15 bases separating them. Drawing the rest from reference TRBV14 and TRBJ1-2, the complete variable domain is EAGVTQFPSHSVIEKGQTVTLRCDPISGHDNLYWYRRVMGKEIKFLLHFVKESKQDESGMPNNRFLAERTGGTYSTLKVQPAELEDSGVYFCASSQLPGGFYGYTFGSGTRLTVV.